This record looks at one T cell receptor beta chain sequence and its context. Its specificity is unknown. The data belong to a study of cytomegalovirus exposure and HLA in healthy donors. Across the study: The 110 million or so unique TCR beta sequences, from roughly 180 million T cells, were found by an earlier analysis. General study points: Across HLA loci, a later analysis found differing TCR association rates, with DRB1 most and HLA-C fewest. In a later analysis, most CMV-associated TCR beta chains appeared HLA-restricted. The listing of roughly 160 TCR beta chains classed them as cytomegalovirus-associated.

This CDR3 region has 14 residues. The V end was cut by 6 bases, the J end by 3 bases, with 14 bases between. Per germline, CDR1 MNHEY and CDR2 SMNVEV (reference sequence). The PCR was carried out with 60 Vbeta primers and 13 Jbeta primers. The protocol was immunoSEQ multiplex PCR, while the TCRdb copy is restricted to in-frame clones and leaves out a portion. This table holds under 250,000 clones. Source material: PBMCs. The TCR was taken from a girl aged 2 to 10 in good health and CMV-seropositive. The chain employs TRBV27 and TRBJ1-1; D gene uncertain. The CDR3 DNA follows: TGTGCCAGCAGGGGAGGCACGAGGGACACTGAAGCTTTCTTT. It is translated as CASRGGTRDTEAFF.